This record looks at one TCR beta chain sequence and its context. Its antigen is unknown. Repertoires were generated with immunoSEQ multiplex PCR, while TCRdb's copy carries only in-frame clones and drops some. The table records under 150,000 clones, more than 85% of them present only once. This sample stems from a study of T cell responses to AZD1222 COVID-19 vaccine. Study details: Second doses at about 4 or about 12 weeks were pooled. Study observations and caveats: Close to half of all spike-specific TCRs reportedly target regions of the variants that are unmutated. Mostly white British, mostly female donors; authors suggested clonal diversity may be underestimated. Increases in Spike-specific TCR breadth and depth were seen after two AZD1222 doses.

This CDR3 region has 16 residues. V was shortened by 6 bases and J by 0 bases, with 15 bases between the two germline ends. Germline V CDR1 and CDR2: MDHEN, SYDVKM. The source is an adult in good health. This specimen consisted of peripheral blood, obtained on day 0 of AZD1222 vaccination. The rearrangement uses TRBV28 and TRBJ1-3, with TRBD1 as a possible D gene (6 bases). The CDR3 region is CASSPGGASSGNTIYF. In DNA, the CDR3 is TGTGCCAGCAGCCCCGGGGGCGCCTCCTCTGGAAACACCATATATTTT.